This entry concerns a single T cell receptor beta chain. Its specificity is unknown. The data are from a study of T cell responses to AZD1222 COVID-19 vaccine. Whole-study findings and limits: Variant regions that are unmutated are reportedly the target of nearly half of spike-specific TCRs. A mostly white British donor set with more females was recruited, and clonal diversity was possibly underestimated. Spike-specific TCR repertoires showed rising breadth and depth after two AZD1222 doses.

Produced via immunoSEQ multiplex PCR; TCRdb's table is partial and in-frame only. Altogether more than 95,000 clones are present, approximately 90% being singletons, with the ten largest covering approximately 6.5%. It was second doses at about 4 or about 12 weeks that were pooled. This CDR3 spans 18 amino acids. With 0 bases removed from V and 2 bases from J, the gap between germline ends came to 19 bases. CDR1 SGHNT and CDR2 YYREEE come from the germline V gene (reference sequence). Sequences were derived from peripheral blood, sampled 28 days after the second AZD1222 dose. The chain carries TRBV5-4 and TRBJ2-3; D not resolved. The clonotype was recovered from an adult who received the AZD1222 COVID-19 vaccine. Written as DNA, the CDR3 is TGTGCCAGCAGCTTGGGGGGTCAGACCCAATTCCTCACAGATACGCAGTATTTT. Amino acid sequence: CASSLGGQTQFLTDTQYF.